These 13 T cell receptor beta chains originate from one sample sequenced in a study of blood T cell repertoires in COVID-19. Sequenced by immunoSEQ multiplex PCR; TCRdb stores in-frame clones only, minus some. There are fewer than 400,000 clones in the sample; about 83% occur only once, and about a tenth lies in the top ten. The sample comprised PBMCs or T cells enriched from blood (not recorded which). These receptor sequences come from a woman aged 50 to 60 who had recovered from COVID-19.

The chain uses TRBV5-1 and TRBJ1-3; D call uncertain. V was clipped by 6 bases and J by 2 bases, with 9 bases between them. There are 13 residues in the CDR3. Per germline, CDR1 SGHRS and CDR2 YFSETQ. The CDR3 spells CASTPSPGNTIYF. Here the CDR3 DNA reads TGCGCCAGCACCCCTAGCCCTGGAAACACCATATATTTT. The full variable domain, its missing parts supplied by reference TRBV5-1 and TRBJ1-3, is KAGVTQTPRYLIKTRGQQVTLSCSPISGHRSVSWYQQTPGQGLQFLFEYFSETQRNKGNFPGRFSGRQFSNSRSEMNVSTLELGDSALYLCASTPSPGNTIYFGEGSWLTVV.

The chain carries TRBV9 and TRBJ2-2; D remains unclear. V lost 0 bases, J lost 6 bases, and 12 bases lay in between. Germline assignment: CDR1 SGDLS and CDR2 YYNGEE. The CDR3 consists of 15 residues. CDR3 sequence (DNA): TGTGCCAGCAGCGTAGGATGGTTGGCCGCCGGGGAGCTGTTTTTT. Its translation is CASSVGWLAAGELFF.

The chain joins TRBV10-3 to TRBJ2-7; 11 bases map to TRBD1. The V gene end was trimmed by 5 bases and the J gene end by 3 bases; junction bases not matched to a gene: 3. There are 14 residues in the CDR3. Germline CDR1 is ENHRY and CDR2 is SYGVKD. CDR3 residues: CAISRTGGNYEQYF. The CDR3 bases are TGTGCCATCAGTAGGACAGGGGGCAACTACGAGCAGTACTTC.

CDR3 nucleotide sequence: TGTGCCAGTAGTATTAGTCGTGCGGCCGGGAGGGATACGCAGTATTTT. The encoded protein is CASSISRAAGRDTQYF. This rearrangement joins TRBV19 to TRBJ2-3, with 7 bases aligning to TRBD2. The germline V gene encodes CDR1 LNHDA and CDR2 SQIVND (reference sequence). With 3 bases clipped from V and 6 bases from J, the junction kept 12 bases outside the gene matches. The CDR3 consists of 16 residues.

This CDR3 reads CASSDSYNSPLHF. DNA for the CDR3: TGTGCCAGCAGCGACAGCTATAATTCACCCCTCCACTTT. The rearrangement joins TRBV25-1 to TRBJ1-6; tentatively, D is TRBD1 (5 bases). The CDR3 runs to 13 residues. The V and J ends lost 6 bases and 3 bases respectively, with 6 bases between them. Germline CDR1 MGHDK, CDR2 SYGVNS.

In DNA form, the CDR3 reads TGTGCCAGCAGTTTGACGACAGGCAACTATGGCTACACCTTC. This gives the protein CASSLTTGNYGYTF. This sequence joins TRBV7-9 and TRBJ1-2, with TRBD1 as a possible D gene (6 bases). Germline lookup yields CDR1 SEHNR and CDR2 FQNEAQ (reference sequence). Trimming shortened V by 6 bases and J by 2 bases, and 13 bases separated the two germline ends. This CDR3 contains 14 residues.

The chain is built from TRBV7-2 and TRBJ2-1, with D possibly being TRBD2 (5 bases). Trimming pared 5 bases from V and 9 bases from J, leaving 17 bases between. CDR1 is SGHTA and CDR2 is FQGNSA in the germline V gene. The CDR3 length is 14 residues. The CDR3 nucleotides are TGTGCCAGCAGCCAGGTTCCGGGAAGGAGTGAGCAGTTCTTC. Protein sequence: CASSQVPGRSEQFF.

CDR3 in DNA: TGTGCCAGCAGCCCCGGGACTAGCGGGGGAACGACCCAGTACTTC. Translated, it gives CASSPGTSGGTTQYF. The rearrangement links TRBV5-4 to TRBJ2-5; 14 bases are shared with TRBD2. CDR1 SGHNT and CDR2 YYREEE come from the germline V gene (reference sequence). V trimming: 4 bases; J trimming: 7 bases; junction bases outside the gene matches: 6. The CDR3 contains 15 residues. Full variable domain (missing parts from reference TRBV5-4 and TRBJ2-5): ETGVTQSPTHLIKTRGQQVTLRCSSQSGHNTVSWYQQALGQGPQFIFQYYREEENGRGNFPPRFSGLQFPNYSSELNVNALELDDSALYLCASSPGTSGGTTQYFGPGTRLLVL.

This clone was recorded only once. This chain uses TRBV21-1 with TRBJ2-7; TRBD1 is the table's D call, not checked against the DNA. TRBV21-1 is a recognized pseudogene. The CDR3 sequence is 17 residues long. The CDR3 is CASSKEGHRGAAYEQYF. CDR3 nucleotide sequence: TGTGCCAGCAGCAAAGAGGGTCACAGGGGGGCGGCCTACGAGCAGTACTTC.

Worth noting for this clone: At the DNA level, this CDR3 is encoded by other sequences in the same sample as well. The V gene is TRBV12-3 or TRBV12-4, the J gene TRBJ1-4; D not certain. This CDR3 region has 12 residues. V was shortened by 3 bases and J by 8 bases, with 7 bases between the two germline ends. The CDR3 DNA follows: TGTGCCAGCAGTTTGTCCGGGGAAAAACTGTTTTTT. It specifies CASSLSGEKLFF.

The V and J genes are TRBV6-5 and TRBJ1-5; a possible D gene is TRBD1 (6 bases). V dropped 7 bases and J dropped 7 bases, with 14 bases sitting between them. Germline values: CDR1 MNHEY, CDR2 SVGAGI. CDR3 size: 13 residues. CDR3 in amino acids: CASISGGPQPQHF. Written as DNA, the CDR3 is TGTGCCAGCATTTCGGGGGGGCCGCAGCCCCAGCATTTT.

This chain joins TRBV7-3 and TRBJ2-7; 9 bases match TRBD1. In germline, CDR1 is SGHTA, CDR2 FQGTGA. The CDR3 loop spans 14 amino acids. The junction had 5 bases not matched to a gene; V was cut back by 2 bases and J by 6 bases. The CDR3 region has the DNA TGTGCCAGCAGCTTAGGGGGACAGGGTACCGAGCAGTACTTC. Encoded protein: CASSLGGQGTEQYF.

CDR3 loop: CASSPDSPPGYTF. For the CDR3, the DNA is TGTGCCAGCTCACCGGACTCGCCCCCCGGCTACACCTTC. The rearrangement links TRBV18 to TRBJ1-2, with D unclear. Between the trimmed V and J ends, which lost 3 bases and 8 bases, there was a span of 13 bases. The CDR3 is 13 amino acids. Germline CDR1 reads KGHSH; CDR2 reads LQKENI.